The clone carrying this T cell receptor (beta chain) was found a few times. Its antigen is undetermined. The data belong to a study of CD8 T cells in ankylosing spondylitis. Germline V gene sequence: CDR1 KGHDR, CDR2 SFDVKD. Trimming removed 5 bases from V and 7 bases from J; junction bases left unmatched: 11. The CDR3 runs 16 residues. TCRdb itself ran the 5' RACE reads through MiXCR, one entry per CDR3 protein. The data show about 540,000 distinct CDR3 sequences, with about an eighth seen just once and around 7% held by the top ten. Broader study findings: Characteristic, it appeared, of ankylosing spondylitis blood was a TCR beta motif of about eight highly homologous variants. As for the disease-linked clones, they showed a CD8+ phenotype and occurred at relatively low frequencies in peripheral blood.

This sequence originates from a male donor with ankylosing spondylitis. The chain links TRBV24-1 to TRBJ2-2; TRBD2 agrees at 8 bases. The sample was blood, either unsorted or a sorted T cell fraction (not recorded which). CDR3 in amino acids: CATSGQRERISGELFF. CDR3 bases: TGTGCCACCAGTGGCCAGCGGGAGAGAATTAGCGGGGAGCTGTTTTTT.